This note documents a single T cell receptor (beta chain) sequence. No cognate antigen has been identified for it. No much larger clone is present one base from it, and per-base qualities are unavailable. The data originate from a study of blood T cell repertoires in COVID-19 (TCRdb year 2020). General notes on the study: Samples covering the acute and convalescent phases of COVID-19 were provided by collaborators in the United States, Italy and Spain. A de-identified subject ID, COVID-19 status, age in years and sex were almost always included in the sample metadata. The repertoires were released in a freely available public database meant as a resource for research on the immune response to SARS-CoV-2. HLA class I and class II types, where available, came from metadata supplied by the sample provider rather than from assay-based typing. The dataset comprised deeply sampled blood TCRbeta repertoires from subjects exposed to, actively infected with, or recovered from COVID-19. The samples were drawn from the first 160 participants of the ongoing ImmuneRACE study and from 1,200 or so subjects provided by 6 global collaborators. The prospective study material was composed of cDNA or gDNA derived from T cells, B-cell-depleted T cells, or PBMCs. Overall results and qualifications from the work: Clinical and demographic metadata were provided uncurated, with the amount varying by source and participant.

TCRbeta CDR3 regions were amplified from genomic DNA using the immunoSEQ Assay, a bias-controlled multiplex PCR. In the authors' own workflow: The number of nucleated cells in each sample was estimated from the amplification of reference gene primers within the assay. To quantify the absolute abundance of each unique TCRbeta CDR3 rearrangement, sequence reads were collapsed and filtered. For each sample, productive Simpson clonality was calculated as the square root of Simpson's diversity index across productive rearrangements. TCRdb retrieved this table from immuneACCESS and kept in-frame rearrangements only. Not all clones are present; in checked studies, unresolved V genes account for under half, and no reason is known for the remainder. V, J and clone size reflect that table, while D and trimming were determined from the DNA. In all, the sample holds 200,000 to 250,000 clones, and about 85% of those were seen once. 2.9% of the sample lies in the top ten.

Per the germline V gene, SGHDT is the CDR1 and YYEEEE is the CDR2. The CDR3 contains 13 residues, cysteine and phenylalanine counted. Solely the CDR3 DNA is kept, with 39 bases framed from the first base. Deletion took 4 bases off V and 6 bases off J, with a span of 12 bases between the germline ends. Samples from volunteer blood donors who had recovered from COVID-19 were contributed by a second Seattle source. Collaborating institutions collected whole blood in K2EDTA tubes following their own protocols. Collaborator samples were shipped for TCRbeta analysis as frozen whole blood, isolated PBMCs, or DNA extracted from either sample type.

The source of this sequence is a middle-aged man who had recovered from COVID-19. The rearranged segments are TRBV5-6 and TRBJ2-3; the D gene lacks a confident call. What was sequenced was peripheral blood. DNA sequence: TGTGCCAGCAGCGTACTGTCGGTGGATACGCAGTATTTT. It specifies CASSVLSVDTQYF.